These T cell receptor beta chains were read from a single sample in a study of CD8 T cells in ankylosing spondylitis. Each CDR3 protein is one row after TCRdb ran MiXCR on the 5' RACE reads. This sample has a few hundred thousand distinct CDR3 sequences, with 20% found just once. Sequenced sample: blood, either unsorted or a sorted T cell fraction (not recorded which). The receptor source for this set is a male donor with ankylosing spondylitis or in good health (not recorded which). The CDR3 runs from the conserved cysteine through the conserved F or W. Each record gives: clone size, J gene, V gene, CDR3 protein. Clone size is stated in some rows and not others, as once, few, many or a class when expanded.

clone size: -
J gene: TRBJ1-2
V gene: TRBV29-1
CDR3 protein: CSVGQGILGYTF

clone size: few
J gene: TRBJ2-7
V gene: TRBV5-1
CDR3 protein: CASKVEIGFEQYF

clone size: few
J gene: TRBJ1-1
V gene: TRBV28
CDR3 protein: CASSFQGMNTEAFF

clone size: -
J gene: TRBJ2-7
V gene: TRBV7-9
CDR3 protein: CASSFVTTPYEQYF

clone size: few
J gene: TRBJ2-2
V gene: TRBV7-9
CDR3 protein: CASSSTSSGELFF

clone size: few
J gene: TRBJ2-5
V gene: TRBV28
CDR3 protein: CASSRGLAGELYQETQYF

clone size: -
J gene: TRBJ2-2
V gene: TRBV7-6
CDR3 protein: CASSLAVGQNTGELFF

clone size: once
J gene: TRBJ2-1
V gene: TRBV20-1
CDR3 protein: CSARPFGVSYNEQFF

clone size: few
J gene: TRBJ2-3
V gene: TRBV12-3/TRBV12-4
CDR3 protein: CASSPGVGLTTDTQYF

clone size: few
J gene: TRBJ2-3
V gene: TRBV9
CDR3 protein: CASSPWTGGGTDTQYF

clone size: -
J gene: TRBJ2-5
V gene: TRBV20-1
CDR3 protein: CSARDWELGGAEQETQYF

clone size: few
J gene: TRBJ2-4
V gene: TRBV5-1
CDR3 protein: CASSQEDLAKNIQYF

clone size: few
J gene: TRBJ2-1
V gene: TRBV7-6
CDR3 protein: CASSSAPRSYNEQFF

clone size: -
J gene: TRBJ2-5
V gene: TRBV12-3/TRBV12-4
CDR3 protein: CASRTGTISQETQYF

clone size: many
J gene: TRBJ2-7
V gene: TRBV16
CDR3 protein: CASSPDRVGSEQYF

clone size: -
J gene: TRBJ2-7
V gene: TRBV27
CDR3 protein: CASSLWDGLAYEQYF

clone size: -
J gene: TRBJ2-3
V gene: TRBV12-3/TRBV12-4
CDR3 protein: CASSLELATDTQYF

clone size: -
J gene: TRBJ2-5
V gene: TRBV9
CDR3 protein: CASSAAGRGPYQETQYF

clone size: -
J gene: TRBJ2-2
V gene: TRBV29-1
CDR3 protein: CSVPGQGNTGELFF

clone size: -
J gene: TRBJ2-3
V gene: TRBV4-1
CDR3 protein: CASSQVSGPGDTQYF

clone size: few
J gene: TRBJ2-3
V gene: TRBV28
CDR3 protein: CASWRGGIDTQYF

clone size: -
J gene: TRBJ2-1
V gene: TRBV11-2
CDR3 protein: CASSLVPNSGGDNEQFF

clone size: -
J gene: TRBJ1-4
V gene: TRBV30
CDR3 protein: CAWSQPPGQGGEKLFF

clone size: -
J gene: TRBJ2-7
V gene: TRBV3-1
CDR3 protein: CASSQDVNRYTYEQYF

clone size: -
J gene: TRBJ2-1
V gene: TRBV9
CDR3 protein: CASSRGTSGAWGEQFF

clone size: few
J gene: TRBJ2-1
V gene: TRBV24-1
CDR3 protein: CATSDSRTGTSYNEQFF

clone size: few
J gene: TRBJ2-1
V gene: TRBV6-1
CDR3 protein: CASSPAGSLSNEQFF

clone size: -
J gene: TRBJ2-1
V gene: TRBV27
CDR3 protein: CASSLRAVALTANEQFF

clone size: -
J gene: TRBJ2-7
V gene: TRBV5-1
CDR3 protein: CASSLVAGGDEQYF

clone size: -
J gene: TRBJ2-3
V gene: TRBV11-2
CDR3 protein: CASSGYGGGGPSLEYGTQYF

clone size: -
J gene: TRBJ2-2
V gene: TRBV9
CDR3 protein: CASSAGGSGELFF

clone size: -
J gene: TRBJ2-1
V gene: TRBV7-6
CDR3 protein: CASSLFLQRVDEQFF

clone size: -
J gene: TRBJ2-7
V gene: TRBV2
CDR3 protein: CASFPSGTGGNEQYF

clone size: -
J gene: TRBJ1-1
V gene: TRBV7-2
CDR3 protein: CASSSNSYTEAFF

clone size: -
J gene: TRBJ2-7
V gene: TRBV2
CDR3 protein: CASSDPGGASSYEQYF

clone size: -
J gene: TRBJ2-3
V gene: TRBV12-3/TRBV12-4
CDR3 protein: CASSWTGTTDTQYF

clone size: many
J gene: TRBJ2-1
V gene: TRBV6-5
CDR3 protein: CASSWGGAHNEQFF

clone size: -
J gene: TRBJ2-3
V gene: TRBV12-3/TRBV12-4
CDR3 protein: CASSFSGGVTDTQYF

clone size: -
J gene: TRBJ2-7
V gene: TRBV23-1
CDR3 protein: CASSQFYFSYEQYF

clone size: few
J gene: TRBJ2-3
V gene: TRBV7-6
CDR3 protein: CASTSPGTRDRGSDTQYF

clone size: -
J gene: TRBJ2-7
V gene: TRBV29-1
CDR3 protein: CSVDFGQGDYEQYF

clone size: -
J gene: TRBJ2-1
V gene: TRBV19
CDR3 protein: CASSISTGNEQFF

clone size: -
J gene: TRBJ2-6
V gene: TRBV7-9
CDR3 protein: CASSWGGAGVEANVLTF

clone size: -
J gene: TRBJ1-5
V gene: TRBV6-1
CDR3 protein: CASSERGAGQPQHF

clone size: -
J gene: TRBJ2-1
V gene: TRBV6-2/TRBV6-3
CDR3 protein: CASSYLVQHNEQFF

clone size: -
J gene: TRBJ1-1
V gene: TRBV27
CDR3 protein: CASSINMVDTEAFF

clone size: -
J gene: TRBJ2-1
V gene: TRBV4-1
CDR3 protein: CASSQPLGTGGHEQFF

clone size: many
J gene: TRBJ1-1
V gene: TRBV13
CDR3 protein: CASSLLQRGTEAFF

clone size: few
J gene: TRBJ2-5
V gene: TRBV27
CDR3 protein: CASSPGQGGETQYF

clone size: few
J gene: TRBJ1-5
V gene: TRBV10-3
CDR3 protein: CAISETRGFGQPQHF

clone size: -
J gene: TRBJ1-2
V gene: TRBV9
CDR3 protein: CASSDPIDLYTF